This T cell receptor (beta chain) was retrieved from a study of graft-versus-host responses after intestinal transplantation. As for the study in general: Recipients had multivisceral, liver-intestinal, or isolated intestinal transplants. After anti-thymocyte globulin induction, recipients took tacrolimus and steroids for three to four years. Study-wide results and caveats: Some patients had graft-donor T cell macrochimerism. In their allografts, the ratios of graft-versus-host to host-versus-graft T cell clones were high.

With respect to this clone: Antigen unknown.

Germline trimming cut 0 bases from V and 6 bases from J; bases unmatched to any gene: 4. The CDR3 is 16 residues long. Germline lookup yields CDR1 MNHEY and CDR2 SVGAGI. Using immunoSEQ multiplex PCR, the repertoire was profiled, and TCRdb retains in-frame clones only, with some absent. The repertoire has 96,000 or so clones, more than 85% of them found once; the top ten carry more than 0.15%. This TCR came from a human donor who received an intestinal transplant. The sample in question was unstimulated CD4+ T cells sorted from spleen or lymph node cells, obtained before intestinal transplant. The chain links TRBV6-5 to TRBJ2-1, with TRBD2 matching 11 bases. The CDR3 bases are TGTGCCAGCAGTTACTCCTGGACTAGCGGGCCCAATGAGCAGTTCTTC. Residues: CASSYSWTSGPNEQFF.